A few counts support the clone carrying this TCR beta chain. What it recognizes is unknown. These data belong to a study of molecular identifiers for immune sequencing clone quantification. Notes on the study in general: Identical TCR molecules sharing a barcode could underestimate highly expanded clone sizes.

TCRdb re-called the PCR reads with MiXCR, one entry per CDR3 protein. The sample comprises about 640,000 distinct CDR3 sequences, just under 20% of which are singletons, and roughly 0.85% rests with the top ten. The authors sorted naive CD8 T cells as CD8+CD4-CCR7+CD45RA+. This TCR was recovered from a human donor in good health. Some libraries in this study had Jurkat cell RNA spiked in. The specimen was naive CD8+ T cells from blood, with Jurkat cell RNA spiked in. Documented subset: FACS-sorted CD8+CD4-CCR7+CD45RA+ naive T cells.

The CDR3 sequence: CASSLEDGETNYGYTF. CDR3 sequence (DNA): TGTGCCAGCAGCTTAGAGGACGGAGAGACTAACTATGGCTACACCTTC. J is TRBJ1-2 and V is TRBV7-8; D gene ambiguous. This CDR3 has 16 residues. In germline, CDR1 is SGHVS, CDR2 FQNEAQ. Trimming removed 1 base at V and 0 bases at J, with 12 bases between.